What follows is one T cell receptor beta chain and its context. Its specificity is unknown. Clones were read by immunoSEQ multiplex PCR, and TCRdb kept only the in-frame ones, dropping some. Of fewer than 400,000 clones in the sample, 67% are singletons; the top ten hold under 8%. This sample was taken from a study of cytotoxic CD8 clonotypes in ibrutinib-treated CLL. Study background: Enrolment comprised approximately 10 relapsed/refractory and over 14 treatment-naive patients; about 17 were IGHV unmutated.

Overall study findings and caveats: Clonality rose at ibrutinib response, held steady in sustained remission, and fell toward baseline at progression.

Trimming pared 3 bases from V and 2 bases from J, leaving 23 bases between. The germline CDR1 and CDR2 sequences are MNHNS and SASEGT. This CDR3 is built from 19 residues. This chain joins TRBV6-1 and TRBJ1-5, with D perhaps TRBD1 (6 bases). The sequencing here drew on PBMCs, taken after 36 months of ibrutinib treatment. The clonotype originates from a human donor with chronic lymphocytic leukemia. DNA for the CDR3: TGTGCCAGCAGTGAGCACCGGGACACCCCCTCATGGCGCAATCAGCCCCAGCATTTT. This gives the protein CASSEHRDTPSWRNQPQHF.